The present T cell receptor beta chain was sequenced within a study of blood T cell repertoires in COVID-19. V dropped 3 bases and J dropped 6; count of bases not matched to a gene: 10. This CDR3 has 16 residues. Germline CDR1 is MNHEY and CDR2 is SMNVEV (reference sequence). Methods used by the authors: The authors estimated nucleated cell counts from reference gene primer amplification. The assay was immunoSEQ multiplex PCR, and TCRdb's table has in-frame clones only and misses some. V and J calls and clone size come straight from that table; D and trimming were deduced from the DNA. The sample includes about 400,000 clones, around 92% of them seen just once.

Input material: PBMCs or T cells enriched from blood (not recorded which). The chain links TRBV27 to TRBJ2-2; TRBD2 agrees at 7 bases. The sequence came from a woman in her twenties or thirties who had recovered from COVID-19. CDR3 DNA sequence: TGTGCCAGCAGTTTTGGAGGGGCGGGAGTTGCCGGGGAGCTGTTTTTT. This translates into CASSFGGAGVAGELFF.